This entry lists 5 T cell receptor beta chains sequenced from one sample in a study of tumor-infiltrating lymphocytes in primary liver carcinoma. From approximately 450 ng total RNA, TCR beta cDNA was generated with a primer in the constant region. Nested multiplex PCR, run for three rounds with slightly modified ARM-PCR, yielded TCR beta libraries. Two initial PCR rounds of around 10 cycles each paired TRBV1-TRBV30 forward primers with a C-beta reverse primer. TCRdb reprocessed the multiplex PCR reads via MiXCR and lists one record per CDR3 protein. The sample has some 64,000 distinct CDR3 sequences; about 65% are singletons. Unsorted bulk tissue, about 17-34 mg of it, served as the source for co-extraction of RNA and DNA. Sequencing input: liver tumor tissue from sampling region 4. The subset denotes: tumor region T4, right-lateral pole. The receptors originated from a man aged 35 to 55 with primary liver carcinoma and hepatitis B virus infection.

On this clonotype: The junction departs from germline at one end; a sequencing error may be responsible. The chain carries TRBV11-2 and TRBJ2-7, with D tentatively TRBD1 (5 bases). Germline V gene data show CDR1 as SGHAT and CDR2 as FQNNGV. There are 17 residues in the CDR3. DNA for the CDR3: TGTACCAGCAGCTTTGGGCGCGACAGAGTAGCCTCATACGAGCAGTACTTC. The encoded protein is CTSSFGRDRVASYEQYF.

For this clonotype: A much larger clone sits a single nucleotide away, making a read error possible. In DNA form, the CDR3 reads TGTGCCAGCAGCTTAGGAACGGGAGTTCACAATGAGCAGTTCTTC. Translating it yields CASSLGTGVHNEQFF. The chain employs TRBV11-2 and TRBJ2-1; possibly TRBD2 for D (6 bases). Germline assignment: CDR1 SGHAT and CDR2 FQNNGV. Trimming cost V 1 base and J 5 bases, with 12 bases left between them. The CDR3 extends over 15 amino acids.

The chain carries TRBV6-5 and TRBJ2-7; TRBD2 agrees at 12 bases. The CDR3 consists of 16 residues. Germline values: CDR1 MNHEY, CDR2 SVGAGI. In DNA form, the CDR3 reads TGTATCAGCAGACGAGAAGGACTAGCGGGGACCTACGAGCAGTACTTC. This codes for CISRREGLAGTYEQYF.

As for this clonotype: As the CDR3 is not closed by the conserved phenylalanine or tryptophan, this likely results from a read error. This rearrangement joins TRBV7-9 to TRBJ2-1; D uncertain. Germline V gives CDR1 SEHNR, CDR2 FQNEAQ (reference sequence). The V gene lost 2 bases and the J gene lost 10 bases, with 24 bases spanning the gap. The CDR3 is 17 residues long. The CDR3 nucleotides are TGTGCCAGCAGCTTACCATATCAGAGGCCTAAAACAAACGAGCAGTTCTTG. Amino acids: CASSLPYQRPKTNEQFL.

In regard to this clonotype: A much larger clone is a single base away; this may be a read error. The rearrangement links TRBV7-8 to TRBJ2-1, with D perhaps TRBD2 (7 bases). The germline CDR1 and CDR2 sequences are SGHVS and FQNEAQ. V lost 4 bases to trimming and J lost 6 bases, with 19 bases between them. CDR3 length: 16 amino acids. The CDR3 region has the DNA TGTGCCAGCAGCTCTGGTAGCCGGGGGGCGGCCAATGAGCAGTTCTTC. It translates to CASSSGSRGAANEQFF.